This is a list of T cell receptor beta chains from one sample in a study of identical twins. TCRdb re-analysed the 5' RACE reads in MiXCR, keeping a single row per CDR3 protein. This table holds over 200,000 distinct CDR3 sequences, roughly a tenth found once. Sequenced sample: memory (CD45RO+) T cells sorted from blood. The receptors were gathered from a woman between 18 and 29 years old in good health. The CDR3 runs from the conserved cysteine through the conserved F or W. A D gene is named only where the DNA matches it firmly. Expanded clones are given a class, and other clones once, few, many or no size at all.

clone size,D gene,V gene,J gene,CDR3 protein,CDR3 DNA
few,TRBD1,TRBV5-1,TRBJ2-7,CASSLTGGGHEQYF,TGCGCCAGCAGCTTAACAGGGGGCGGACACGAGCAGTACTTC
NA,NA,TRBV27,TRBJ2-1,CASSRRGREQFF,TGTGCCAGCAGTCGAAGAGGGCGCGAGCAGTTCTTC
few,TRBD1,TRBV5-5,TRBJ2-2,CASSTRGRGTGELFF,TGTGCCAGCAGCACCAGGGGGCGAGGAACCGGGGAGCTGTTTTTT
many,NA,TRBV5-1,TRBJ2-1,CASSPGDGRGGSYNEQFF,TGCGCCAGCAGCCCGGGAGATGGCAGAGGGGGCTCCTACAATGAGCAGTTCTTC
NA,TRBD1,TRBV6-2/TRBV6-3,TRBJ1-1,CASRLRDRVEAFF,TGTGCCAGCAGGCTCCGGGACAGAGTTGAAGCTTTCTTT
many,TRBD2,TRBV7-9,TRBJ2-1,CASSSGLAAPHNEQFF,TGTGCCAGCAGCTCGGGACTAGCGGCCCCACACAATGAGCAGTTCTTC
few,TRBD1,TRBV29-1,TRBJ1-1,CSVGDRGSGDTEAFF,TGCAGCGTTGGGGACAGGGGTTCGGGGGACACTGAAGCTTTCTTT
many,NA,TRBV28,TRBJ2-4,CASRISGLAKNIQYF,TGTGCCAGCAGGATTAGCGGATTAGCCAAAAACATTCAGTACTTC
many,TRBD2,TRBV12-3/TRBV12-4,TRBJ2-2,CASRPSGRPTGELFF,TGTGCCAGCAGGCCTAGCGGGAGGCCCACCGGGGAGCTGTTTTTT
few,NA,TRBV11-3,TRBJ2-4,CASRPLGSGSIQYF,TGTGCCAGCAGACCCCTTGGTTCTGGGTCCATTCAGTACTTC
few,NA,TRBV7-2,TRBJ1-6,CASSLAPGGNSPLHF,TGTGCCAGCAGCTTAGCCCCGGGCGGCAATTCACCCCTCCACTTT
NA,NA,TRBV2,TRBJ2-2,CASTRDPGNTGELFF,TGTGCCAGCACCAGAGATCCGGGGAACACCGGGGAGCTGTTTTTT
NA,TRBD2,TRBV7-9,TRBJ2-7,CASSPAGTRSYEQYF,TGTGCCAGCAGCCCGGCCGGGACTAGATCCTACGAGCAGTACTTC
many,NA,TRBV9,TRBJ2-2,CASCVQGEAGELFF,TGTGCCAGCTGCGTCCAGGGGGAGGCCGGGGAGCTGTTTTTT
NA,NA,TRBV7-9,TRBJ2-2,CASSGGGELFF,TGTGCCAGCAGCGGGGGCGGGGAGCTGTTTTTT
NA,TRBD2,TRBV12-3/TRBV12-4,TRBJ2-7,CASSFGGAYRDEQYF,TGTGCCAGCAGTTTCGGGGGGGCTTATCGGGACGAGCAGTACTTC
many,TRBD1,TRBV6-1,TRBJ1-1,CASSGQGADFGSEAFF,TGTGCCAGCAGCGGACAGGGGGCAGATTTCGGAAGTGAAGCTTTCTTT
NA,TRBD2,TRBV11-2,TRBJ2-3,CASSRKGVAGDLWDTQYF,TGTGCCAGCAGCCGTAAGGGTGTGGCGGGAGATCTCTGGGATACGCAGTATTTT
few,NA,TRBV7-9,TRBJ1-2,CASSLALPGEIGYTF,TGTGCCAGCAGCTTAGCGCTACCAGGGGAGATAGGCTACACCTTC
many,TRBD1,TRBV5-5,TRBJ2-1,CASSEGTRQGVF,TGTGCCAGCAGCGAAGGGACGCGACAGGGGGTCTTC
NA,NA,TRBV9,TRBJ2-3,CASSVGGDGDTDTQYF,TGTGCCAGCAGCGTAGGAGGGGACGGGGACACAGATACGCAGTATTTT
many,NA,TRBV12-3/TRBV12-4,TRBJ2-7,CASGDGIEQYF,TGTGCCAGCGGGGACGGGATCGAGCAGTACTTC
many,NA,TRBV7-3,TRBJ1-1,CASSLKGGREAFF,TGTGCCAGCAGCTTAAAAGGGGGGCGTGAAGCTTTCTTT
NA,NA,TRBV20-1,TRBJ1-6,CSATSIQGSSPLHF,TGCAGTGCTACCTCCATCCAGGGGAGTTCACCCCTCCACTTT
NA,TRBD1,TRBV7-2,TRBJ2-6,CASNLKGQVSGANVLTF,TGTGCCAGCAACCTAAAGGGACAGGTGTCTGGGGCCAACGTCCTGACTTTC
few,TRBD2,TRBV20-1,TRBJ2-4,CSAHGRGVGKNIQYF,TGCAGTGCTCACGGGAGGGGTGTGGGCAAAAACATTCAGTACTTC
few,TRBD1,TRBV6-1,TRBJ2-7,CASSLAGGAAYEQYF,TGTGCCAGCAGCCTGGCAGGGGGCGCCGCCTACGAGCAGTACTTC
few,NA,TRBV15,TRBJ2-1,CATSRDWGRVYRRESSYNEQFF,TGTGCCACCAGCAGAGATTGGGGCAGGGTATATCGTAGGGAGAGCTCCTACAATGAGCAGTTCTTC
few,NA,TRBV27,TRBJ2-3,CASSSDHTDTQYF,TGTGCCAGCAGTAGCGATCACACGGATACGCAGTATTTT
few,NA,TRBV7-6,TRBJ2-2,CASSRDVAGELFF,TGTGCCAGCAGCCGGGACGTCGCCGGGGAGCTGTTTTTT
once,TRBD2,TRBV2,TRBJ2-3,CASSEGSSGTDTQYF,TGTGCCAGCAGTGAAGGATCTAGCGGGACAGATACGCAGTATTTT
many,TRBD1,TRBV20-1,TRBJ1-1,CSARDLTGGNTEAFF,TGCAGTGCTAGAGACCTTACAGGGGGGAACACTGAAGCTTTCTTT
many,NA,TRBV12-3/TRBV12-4,TRBJ2-2,CASSPDRHTGELFF,TGTGCCAGCAGTCCAGACAGACACACCGGGGAGCTGTTTTTT
NA,TRBD2,TRBV9,TRBJ2-5,CASSPRLAGGQETQYF,TGTGCCAGCAGCCCCCGACTAGCGGGAGGGCAAGAGACCCAGTACTTC
few,NA,TRBV6-4,TRBJ1-6,CASSDSGLGNSPLHF,TGTGCCAGCAGTGACTCGGGGTTGGGGAATTCACCCCTCCACTTT
NA,NA,TRBV6-1,TRBJ1-2,CASSPAVTNYGYTF,TGTGCCAGCAGTCCGGCAGTCACTAACTATGGCTACACCTTC
NA,NA,TRBV13,TRBJ2-1,CASSLVNGNEQFF,TGTGCCAGCAGCTTAGTTAACGGAAATGAGCAGTTCTTC
many,NA,TRBV5-6,TRBJ2-4,CASSKGGVAKNIQYF,TGTGCCAGCAGCAAGGGGGGGGTGGCCAAAAACATTCAGTACTTC
many,TRBD1,TRBV4-3,TRBJ1-1,CASSPKIPGTGPYTEAFF,TGCGCCAGCAGCCCCAAGATCCCCGGGACAGGGCCTTACACTGAAGCTTTCTTT
few,NA,TRBV6-1,TRBJ2-7,CASSPDRRATYEQYF,TGTGCCAGCAGCCCGGACAGAAGAGCCACCTACGAGCAGTACTTC
many,TRBD2,TRBV11-1,TRBJ2-1,CASSLGLAGGSSYNEQFF,TGTGCCAGCAGCCTGGGACTAGCGGGGGGCAGCTCCTACAATGAGCAGTTCTTC
few,TRBD1,TRBV29-1,TRBJ2-7,CSVGDRFHEQYF,TGCAGCGTTGGGGACAGGTTCCACGAGCAGTACTTC
NA,TRBD2,TRBV20-1,TRBJ2-1,CSATGLAVRMSNEQFF,TGCAGTGCTACCGGACTAGCGGTCAGAATGTCCAATGAGCAGTTCTTC
NA,TRBD2,TRBV20-1,TRBJ2-3,CSANGIASGGALGTDTQYF,TGCAGTGCTAACGGCATAGCCAGCGGGGGAGCTCTGGGCACAGATACGCAGTATTTT
NA,NA,TRBV6-2/TRBV6-3,TRBJ2-7,CASSYNVEQYF,TGTGCCAGCAGTTACAACGTCGAACAGTACTTC
NA,NA,TRBV4-2,TRBJ2-7,CASSQEPAGSVGEQYF,TGTGCCAGCAGCCAAGAGCCAGCGGGTTCGGTTGGCGAGCAGTACTTC
NA,NA,TRBV14,TRBJ1-6,CASSQTTASPLHF,TGTGCCAGCAGCCAAACGACCGCTTCACCCCTCCACTTT